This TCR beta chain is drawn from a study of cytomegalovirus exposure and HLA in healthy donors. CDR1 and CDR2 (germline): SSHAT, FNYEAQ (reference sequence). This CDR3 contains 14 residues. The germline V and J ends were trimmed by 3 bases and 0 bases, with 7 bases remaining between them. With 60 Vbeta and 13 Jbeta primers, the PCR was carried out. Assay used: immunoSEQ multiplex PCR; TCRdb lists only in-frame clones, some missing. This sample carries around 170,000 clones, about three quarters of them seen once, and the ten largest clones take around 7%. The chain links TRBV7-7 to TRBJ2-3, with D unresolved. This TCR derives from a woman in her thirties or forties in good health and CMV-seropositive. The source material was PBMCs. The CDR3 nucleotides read TGTGCCAGCAGCTTCGACGGGAGCACAGATACGCAGTATTTT. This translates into CASSFDGSTDTQYF.